The present T cell receptor (beta chain) was sequenced within a study of T cell changes during pregnancy in multiple sclerosis. V lost 6 bases to trimming and J lost 6 bases, with 20 bases between them. The CDR3 covers 16 residues. The germline V gene has CDR1 MNHEY and CDR2 SMNVEV (reference sequence). Profiling relied on immunoSEQ multiplex PCR, and the TCRdb table lists in-frame clones only, not all of them. This table holds 85,000 to 100,000 clones, 93% found once. The source of this sequence is a female donor with multiple sclerosis, enrolled in a pregnancy study. The chain employs TRBV27 and TRBJ1-4, with D perhaps TRBD1 (6 bases). The starting material was peripheral blood, obtained after pregnancy. CDR3 coding DNA: TGTGCCAGCAGACACCTTGGACAGTTCCCTTATGAAAAACTGTTTTTT. It translates to CASRHLGQFPYEKLFF.